This entry features one TCR beta chain sequence. Its target antigen remains unknown. No quality values exist for individual bases; no much larger clone is one base distant. The CDR3 regions of human TCRbeta chains were analyzed by immunosequencing. The original pipeline was this. Repertoire TCRs were checked for matches against a reference library of SARS-CoV-2-specific TCRs that had been generated using the MIRA antigen-specificity platform. Breadth was defined as the fraction of unique TCRs that were SARS-CoV-2-associated, and depth was defined as the fraction of total T cells that were SARS-CoV-2-associated. Using the MIRA data, each spike-specific TCR was assigned both to the spike region to which the TCR was reactive and to a CD4 or CD8 class. Log10-transformed breadth and depth values were compared by one-way ANOVA with Sidak's multiple comparisons tests. As stored in TCRdb, this immuneACCESS dataset retains in-frame rearrangements with V and J assigned. A fraction of the clones does not appear; measured against another copy, unresolved V genes explain less than half of the discrepancy, and the remainder lacks a known reason. V, J and clone size are those of that table, while D and trimming were read from the DNA. The sample profile shows 110,000 to 150,000 clones; 80% to 95% of them were found once. Of the sample, about 3.8% falls within the top ten clones.

The CDR3 starts with the cysteine, ends with the phenylalanine, and has 15 residues. The DNA shown is the 45-base CDR3, in frame from base 1. These data originate in a study of T cell responses to AZD1222 COVID-19 vaccine (dated by TCRdb to 2020 to 2023). A note on the overall study: AZD1222 recipients with second doses at about 4 weeks or about 12 weeks were pooled, because spike-specific TCR depth and breadth did not differ between schedules. TCR sequencing was performed for 233 trial participants, of whom 200 to 220 were given two doses of AZD1222 and approximately 25 were given two doses of MenACWY control vaccine. Enrollment into the trials was organized by age into subgroups of 18-55, 56-69 and 70-plus years, and those subgroups contained about 160, 30 and 59 TCR-sequenced participants, respectively. Broad study findings and their caveats: Vaccine-associated CD4 TCRs spanned the whole spike protein, with dominant responses in regions 160-218 and 743-854. In the small 56-69-year group, the increase in depth fell short of significance, most likely because of low power. Conclusions about previously exposed vaccinees are limited because only six or seven AZD1222 recipients were SARS-CoV-2 seropositive at baseline. Epitopes outside the regions mutated in the B.1.351 and B.1.1.7 variants were reportedly recognized by nearly half of the unique spike-specific TCRs. After two AZD1222 doses, spike-specific TCR breadth and depth were significantly higher than at day 0 and than in MenACWY recipients. Because no samples from the day 14 peak response were available, repertoires could be characterized only after the peak T cell response. Participants were mostly white British, with more females than males. The authors suggested clonal diversity may have been underestimated.

This specimen's time point label, interpreted: baseline before first vaccination. The vaccinee samples were drawn from two UK trials, COV001 and COV002, one of which was a single-blind randomized controlled phase 2/3 trial testing AZD1222 (ChAdOx1 nCoV-19) in healthy adults. Trial participant PBMC samples were collected at day 0 and day 28 after the second dose for TCRbeta chain sequencing. The V and J segments used are TRBV21-1 and TRBJ2-2. TRBV21-1 represents a pseudogene. The origin of this receptor is an adult in good health. The specimen was peripheral blood, collected on day 0 of AZD1222 vaccination. The DNA is as follows: TGTGCCAGCAGCGTACCCGGGCTGTCCACCGGGGAGCTGTTTTTT. Its protein is CASSVPGLSTGELFF.